Listed here is a single TCR beta chain. The data originate from a study of blood T cell repertoires in COVID-19. Study-wide context: T cells, B-cell-depleted T cells, or PBMCs provided the cDNA or gDNA that served as material.

The data were produced by immunoSEQ multiplex PCR, yet TCRdb's version contains in-frame clones alone and is incomplete. The sample lists over 250,000 clones, roughly 87% occurring once. Trimming left V 4 bases short and J 4 bases short, with 11 bases between. Germline loops: CDR1 LGHDT, CDR2 YNNKEL (reference sequence). This CDR3 spans 14 amino acids. The chain joins TRBV3-1 (or the pseudogene TRBV3-2) to TRBJ2-1, with a possible D match to TRBD2 (6 bases). The sample comprised PBMCs or T cells enriched from blood (not recorded which). The sequence derives from a young woman who had recovered from COVID-19. The CDR3 DNA reads as TGTGCCAGCAGCCTCTTGGACTATTACAATGAGCAGTTCTTC. As protein: CASSLLDYYNEQFF.